This entry lists 14 T cell receptor beta chains sequenced from one sample in a study of OX40 agonist ivuxolimab in advanced cancers. Profiling relied on immunoSEQ multiplex PCR, and the TCRdb table lists in-frame clones only, not all of them. The repertoire includes approximately 91,000 clones, over 75% of them detected once, and around 4% sits in the top ten. Sequencing was performed on CD4+ or CD8+ T cells sorted from blood, taken in a trial of the OX40 agonist ivuxolimab. These receptors originate from an adult with an advanced solid tumor such as melanoma, head and neck, liver or kidney cancer.

This clone occurred once. The chain has TRBV5-1 and TRBJ2-5, with a weak D call TRBD1 (5 bases). CDR1 and CDR2 (germline): SGHRS, YFSETQ. The CDR3 is made up of 13 amino acids. V dropped 6 bases and J dropped 4 bases, with 13 bases sitting between them. The chain's CDR3 is CASNQGATETQYF. The CDR3 region has the DNA TGCGCCAGCAACCAGGGTGCGACAGAGACCCAGTACTTC.

The CDR3 nucleotides are TGCAGCGTTGAACAACTTTGGGCGACAGGGGGGTTCACAGATACGCAGTATTTT. Encoded protein: CSVEQLWATGGFTDTQYF. The rearrangement links TRBV29-1 to TRBJ2-3, with 9 bases aligning to TRBD1. The CDR3 spans 18 residues. Looked up from germline, CDR1 is SQVTM and CDR2 is ANQGSEA. V dropped 2 bases and J dropped 2; count of bases not matched to a gene: 14.

This clone appeared a single time. This sequence joins TRBV7-3 and TRBJ2-1, with 7 bases that match TRBD2. The V and J ends lost 2 bases and 2 bases, in that order; junction bases with no gene match: 9. The CDR3 runs to 17 residues. Germline CDR1 SGHTA, CDR2 FQGTGA. The CDR3 DNA follows: TGTGCCAGCAGCTTATCAGCGGGACGGGTCGCCTACAATGAGCAGTTCTTC. This translates into CASSLSAGRVAYNEQFF.

The chain employs TRBV29-1 and TRBJ1-2, with D unresolved. V lost 3 bases to trimming and J lost 6 bases, with 5 bases between them. This CDR3 comprises 10 residues. The germline gives CDR1 SQVTM, CDR2 ANQGSEA. The DNA of the CDR3 is TGCAGCGTTGATTCGGATGGCTACACCTTC. Protein sequence: CSVDSDGYTF.

This clone has only a few counts. This chain uses TRBV7-2 with TRBJ2-3, with TRBD1 identical over 9 bases. Germline lookup yields CDR1 SGHTA and CDR2 FQGNSA. The CDR3 spans 13 residues. V lost 6 bases to trimming and J lost 6 bases; unmatched junction nucleotides: 4. In nucleotides, the CDR3 is TGTGCCAGCAGGAGGACAGGGGCCGATACGCAGTATTTT. Its translation is CASRRTGADTQYF. Variable domain in full (rest from reference TRBV7-2 and TRBJ2-3): GAGVSQSPSNKVTEKGKDVELRCDPISGHTALYWYRQSLGQGLEFLIYFQGNSAPDKSGLPSDRFSAERTGGSVSTLTIQRTQQEDSAVYLCASRRTGADTQYFGPGTRLTVL.

The chain links TRBV19 to TRBJ1-1; D gene uncertain. Trimming removed 10 bases at V and 10 bases at J, with 22 bases between. The CDR3 loop spans 13 amino acids. Germline CDR1 and CDR2: LNHDA and SQIVND (reference sequence). For the CDR3, the DNA is TGTGCCACATCGGCGGCCCTGAGTCAGGTAGCTTTCTTT. The encoded protein is CATSAALSQVAFF. The whole variable domain, remainder taken from reference TRBV19 and TRBJ1-1, is DGGITQSPKYLFRKEGQNVTLSCEQNLNHDAMYWYRQDPGQGLRLIYYSQIVNDFQKGDIAEGYSVSREKKESFPLTVTSAQKNPTAFYLCATSAALSQVAFFGQGTRLTVV.

The rearrangement links TRBV18 to TRBJ1-1; 8 bases are shared with TRBD1. The CDR3 has 16 residues. Per germline, CDR1 KGHSH and CDR2 LQKENI. V dropped 3 bases and J dropped 4; count of bases not matched to a gene: 10. In DNA form, the CDR3 reads TGTGCCAGCTCACCCGCTGGACAGGGTTTGAGCACTGAAGCTTTCTTT. Translation gives CASSPAGQGLSTEAFF. The whole variable domain, filled in from reference TRBV18 and TRBJ1-1, reads NAGVMQNPRHLVRRRGQEARLRCSPMKGHSHVYWYRQLPEEGLKFMVYLQKENIIDESGMPKERFSAEFPKEGPSILRIQQVVRGDSAAYFCASSPAGQGLSTEAFFGQGTRLTVV.

A single count supports this clone. Different DNA sequences within this sample yield the same CDR3. The chain is built from TRBV28 and TRBJ1-5, with D maybe TRBD1 (5 bases). The CDR3 is 14 residues long. V was cut by 3 bases and J by 7 bases, with 13 bases left in between. Germline values: CDR1 MDHEN, CDR2 SYDVKM. As DNA, the CDR3 is TGTGCCAGCAGTTTTAGGGGTCTGGGGCAGCCCCAGCATTTT. Its translation: CASSFRGLGQPQHF.

V gene TRBV19 combines with J gene TRBJ2-3; 7 nucleotides line up with TRBD2. After removal of 7 bases from V and 3 bases from J, the junction contained 7 bases not matched to a gene. The CDR3 is 14 residues long. From germline, CDR1 is LNHDA and CDR2 SQIVND (reference sequence). The CDR3 nucleotides are TGTGCCAGTACCCCGGGACTAATGACAGATACGCAGTATTTT. It yields the protein CASTPGLMTDTQYF.

In its sample, this clone was seen once. The rearrangement uses TRBV27 and TRBJ1-4; D perhaps matches TRBD1 (6 bases). The CDR3 consists of 14 residues. The ends were cut back, 6 bases at V and 8 bases at J, with 16 bases in the middle. From germline, CDR1 is MNHEY and CDR2 SMNVEV (reference sequence). The CDR3 DNA reads TGTGCCAGCAGACCGACAGGCACCCGGGAAAAACTGTTTTTT. This gives the protein CASRPTGTREKLFF.

J is TRBJ2-2 and V is TRBV28; a weak D match, TRBD1 (5 bases). The germline CDR1 and CDR2 sequences are MDHEN and SYDVKM. The CDR3 runs 14 residues. Trimming stripped 5 bases from V and 6 bases from J, with 13 bases between. The CDR3 reads CASSIQVYPGELFF. CDR3 bases: TGTGCCAGCAGTATACAGGTCTACCCCGGGGAGCTGTTTTTT.

The chain has TRBV30 and TRBJ1-5; no clear D. Germline V lookup: CDR1 GTSNPN, CDR2 SVGIG (reference sequence). The CDR3 runs 14 residues. Trimming pared 0 bases from V and 1 base from J, leaving 7 bases between. The CDR3 nucleotides read TGTGCCTGGAGTGTAAGTGGCAGCAATCAGCCCCAGCATTTT. Residues: CAWSVSGSNQPQHF.

V and J are TRBV9 and TRBJ1-1; D is undetermined. Germline V CDR1 and CDR2: SGDLS, YYNGEE. The ends were cut back, 0 bases at V and 3 bases at J, with 9 bases in the middle. This CDR3 comprises 14 residues. The CDR3 protein is CASSVESSYTEAFF. For the CDR3, the DNA is TGTGCCAGCAGCGTAGAAAGCTCATACACTGAAGCTTTCTTT.

CDR3 amino acids: CASTNRAGEKLFF. The DNA for the CDR3 is TGTGCCAGCACCAACCGGGCTGGGGAAAAACTGTTTTTT. The V gene is TRBV6-6, the J gene TRBJ1-4; D call uncertain. The CDR3 has 13 amino acids. Germline V gene lookup returns CDR1 MNHNY and CDR2 SVGAGI (reference sequence). V shed 7 bases and J shed 8 bases, with 14 bases lying between them.